This T cell receptor (beta chain) was captured by sequencing in a study of vaccination and CD4 T cells after COVID-19. Study-wide background: Cells received overlapping spike peptides from SARS-CoV-2, HCoV-NL63, HCoV-OC43 and HCoV-229E as stimulation.

The treatment here: approximately nine-day PBMC culture with coronavirus spike peptide pools or control peptides (ViraFEST assay). The ViraFEST method relied on peptide pools to expand antigen-specific T cells, followed by TCR sequencing. Positive PCR results dated from March to December 2020, before the US Alpha, Beta and Delta variants. Sequence data for DNA of cultured CD4+ T cells were generated by the Oncomine TCR Beta short-read assay. Using its own MiXCR run on the PCR reads, TCRdb lists one record per CDR3 protein. Here the sample spans under 25,000 distinct CDR3 sequences, 47% being singletons. This clonotype was observed a handful of times. Its matching antigen is unknown. V was clipped by 7 bases and J by 6 bases; unmatched bases: 11. The germline V gene has CDR1 MNHEY and CDR2 SVGEGT. The CDR3 extends over 14 amino acids.

The sequenced sample was cultured CD4+ T cells from blood. This TCR was recovered from a human donor with COVID-19. The chain combines TRBV6-2 or TRBV6-3 with TRBJ2-7; 8 nucleotides align to TRBD2. The DNA for the CDR3 is TGTGCCAGCAACCCCCGGGGGGGGCGAGGCGAGCAGTACTTC. This encodes CASNPRGGRGEQYF.